The clone carrying this TCR beta chain was observed a single time. This sample is part of a study of T cell responses to AZD1222 COVID-19 vaccine. The table came from immunoSEQ multiplex PCR; TCRdb's copy has only in-frame clones and leaves some out. The data contain under 80,000 clones, around 88% of them seen just once; the ten biggest clones take up 20%. CDR1 LNHDA and CDR2 SQIVND come from the germline V gene (reference sequence). V dropped 6 bases and J dropped 4; count of bases not matched to a gene: 5. The CDR3 extends over 14 amino acids. V usage is TRBV19 and J usage is TRBJ1-5; 8 bases fit TRBD1. The specimen was peripheral blood, collected on day 0 of AZD1222 vaccination. The sequence came from an adult in good health. Written as DNA, the CDR3 is TGTGCCAGTAGCCGTGGACAGGGAAATCAGCCCCAGCATTTT. Amino acid sequence: CASSRGQGNQPQHF.